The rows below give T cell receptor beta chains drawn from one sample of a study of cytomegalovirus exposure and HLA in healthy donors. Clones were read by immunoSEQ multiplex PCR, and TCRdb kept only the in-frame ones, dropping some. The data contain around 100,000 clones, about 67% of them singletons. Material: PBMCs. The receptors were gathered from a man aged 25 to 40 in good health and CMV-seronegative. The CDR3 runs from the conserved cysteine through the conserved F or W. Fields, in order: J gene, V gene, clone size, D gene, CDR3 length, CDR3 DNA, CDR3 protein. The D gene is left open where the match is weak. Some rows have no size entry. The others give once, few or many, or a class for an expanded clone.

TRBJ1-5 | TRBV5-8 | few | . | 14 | TGTGCCAGCAGCTTGCCCGCGGGGAATCAGCCCCAGCATTTT | CASSLPAGNQPQHF
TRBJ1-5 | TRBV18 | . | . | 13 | TGTGCCAGCTCAGGGGCCTCCAATCAGCCCCAGCATTTT | CASSGASNQPQHF
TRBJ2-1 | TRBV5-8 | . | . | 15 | TGTGCCAGCAGCTTGGGGAGGTGGTCCTACAATGAGCAGTTCTTC | CASSLGRWSYNEQFF
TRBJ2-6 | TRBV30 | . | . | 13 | TGTGCCTGGACCGCGGGGAGTCCCAACGTCCTGACTTTC | CAWTAGSPNVLTF
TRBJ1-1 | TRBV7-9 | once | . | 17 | TGTGCCAGCAGCTTAGTGGGGGGTGGGGGACCGAACACTGAAGCTTTCTTT | CASSLVGGGGPNTEAFF
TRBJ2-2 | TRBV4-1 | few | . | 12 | TGCGCCAGCAGCCAGGGAGTCGGGGAGCTGTTTTTT | CASSQGVGELFF
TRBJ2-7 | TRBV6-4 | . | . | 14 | TGTGCCAGCAGCCCGGGAGCCTTCTCCTACGAGCAGTACTTC | CASSPGAFSYEQYF
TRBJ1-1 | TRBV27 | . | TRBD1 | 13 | TGTGCCAGCACCGCAGGGGGCATCACTGAAGCTTTCTTT | CASTAGGITEAFF
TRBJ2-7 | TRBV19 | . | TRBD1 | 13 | TGTGCCAGCGCCTTGACAGGGAGATACGAGCAGTACTTC | CASALTGRYEQYF
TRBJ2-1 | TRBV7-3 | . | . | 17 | TGTGCCAGCAGCTTAGATCCCTGGCTAGCTAGGGGGTTTGAGCAGTTCTTC | CASSLDPWLARGFEQFF
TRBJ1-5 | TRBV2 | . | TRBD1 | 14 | TGTGCCAGCAGTCTCGGGACAGGGGAACAGCCCCAGCATTTT | CASSLGTGEQPQHF
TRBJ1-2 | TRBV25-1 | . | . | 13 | TGTGCCAGCAGTGAACGGCCAGGGAATGGCTACACCTTC | CASSERPGNGYTF
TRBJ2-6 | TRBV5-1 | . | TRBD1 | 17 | TGCGCCAGGCTTCCCGGGACAGGGCGCTCTGGGGCCAACGTCCTGACTTTC | CARLPGTGRSGANVLTF
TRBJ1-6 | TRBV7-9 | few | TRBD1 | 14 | TGTGCCAGCAGCTTGGACAGGGCGACCTCACCCCTCCACTTT | CASSLDRATSPLHF
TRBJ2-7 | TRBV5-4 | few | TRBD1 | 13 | TGTGCCAGCACATGGGACAGGAGGTACGAGCAGTACTTC | CASTWDRRYEQYF
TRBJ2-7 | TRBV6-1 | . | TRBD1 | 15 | TGTGCCAGCAGTTGGACAGGAGACCACTCCTACGAGCAGTACTTC | CASSWTGDHSYEQYF
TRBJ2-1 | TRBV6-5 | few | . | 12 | TGTGCCAGCAGGCGAGGACTCAATGAGCAGTTCTTC | CASRRGLNEQFF
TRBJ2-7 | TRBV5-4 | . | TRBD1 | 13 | TGTGCCAGCAGCACGGGACAGAACTACGAGCAGTACTTC | CASSTGQNYEQYF
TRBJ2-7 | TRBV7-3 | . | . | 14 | TGTGCCAGCAGCTCCGGGGGTTGGGGCGACGAGCAGTACTTC | CASSSGGWGDEQYF
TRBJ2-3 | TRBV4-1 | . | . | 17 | TGCGCCAGCAGCCAAGATCCGGGGACTTCTAGCACAGATACGCAGTATTTT | CASSQDPGTSSTDTQYF
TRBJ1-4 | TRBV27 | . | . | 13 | TGTGCCAGCAGTTTGCGAGTCTACGAAAAACTGTTTTTT | CASSLRVYEKLFF
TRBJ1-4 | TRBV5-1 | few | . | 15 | TGCGCCAGCAGCCTTCCAACGGGGGGGGAGGAAAAACTGTTTTTT | CASSLPTGGEEKLFF
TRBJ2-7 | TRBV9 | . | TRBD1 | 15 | TGTGCCAGCAGCGTAGGCAGGGGGAGATCCTACGAGCAGTACTTC | CASSVGRGRSYEQYF
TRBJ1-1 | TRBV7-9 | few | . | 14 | TGTGCCAGCAGCTTGTCCGGGGTGAACACTGAAGCTTTCTTT | CASSLSGVNTEAFF
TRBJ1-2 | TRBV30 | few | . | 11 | TGTGCCGGGGGGGAGTCTTATGGCTACACCTTC | CAGGESYGYTF
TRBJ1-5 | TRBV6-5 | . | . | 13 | TGTGCCAGCAGCTCTCAGGCCACTCAGCCCCAGCATTTT | CASSSQATQPQHF
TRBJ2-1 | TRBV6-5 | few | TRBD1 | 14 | TGTGCCAGCAGGCAGGGGGTGCTCTACAATGAGCAGTTCTTC | CASRQGVLYNEQFF
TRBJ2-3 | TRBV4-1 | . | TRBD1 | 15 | TGCGCCAGCAGCCAACAGGACAGGGAGCAAGATACGCAGTATTTT | CASSQQDREQDTQYF
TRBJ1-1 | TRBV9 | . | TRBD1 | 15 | TGTGCCAGCAGCGCCAGACAGGGGGTGAACACTGAAGCTTTCTTT | CASSARQGVNTEAFF
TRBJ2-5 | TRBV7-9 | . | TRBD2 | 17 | TGTGCCAGCAGCTTAGTCGGACTAGCGGGAGGACAAGAGACCCAGTACTTC | CASSLVGLAGGQETQYF
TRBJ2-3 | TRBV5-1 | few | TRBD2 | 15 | TGCGCCAGCAGCCCAGGACTAGCGGGAGCCGATACGCAGTATTTT | CASSPGLAGADTQYF
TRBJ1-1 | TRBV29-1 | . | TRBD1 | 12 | TGCAGCGTCCAGGGGGTGGACACTGAAGCTTTCTTT | CSVQGVDTEAFF
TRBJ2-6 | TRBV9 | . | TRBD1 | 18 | TGTGCCAGCAGCGTAGCGCCAGGGGGCCTTTCTGGGGCCAACGTCCTGACTTTC | CASSVAPGGLSGANVLTF
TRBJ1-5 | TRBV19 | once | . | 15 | TGTGCCAGTAGTATAGACGGGACGCGGGGTCAGCCCCAGCATTTT | CASSIDGTRGQPQHF
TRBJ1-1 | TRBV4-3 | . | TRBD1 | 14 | TGCGCCAGCAGCCCCGGACAGGGGTTAGAGACGGCTTTCTTT | CASSPGQGLETAFF
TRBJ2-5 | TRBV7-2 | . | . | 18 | TGTGCCAGCAGCCCCGGGACTTTCAAATCTTGGTACCAAGAGACCCAGTACTTC | CASSPGTFKSWYQETQYF
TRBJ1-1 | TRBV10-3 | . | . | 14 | TGTGCCACCCTTGGACTCTGGATGAACACTGAAGCTTTCTTT | CATLGLWMNTEAFF
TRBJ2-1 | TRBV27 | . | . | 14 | TGTGCCACCCACCAGGGCAACTCCTACAATGAGCAGTTCTTC | CATHQGNSYNEQFF
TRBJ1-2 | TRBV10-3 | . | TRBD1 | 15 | TGTGCCATCAGTGACCTCCCGACAGGGCACTATGGCTACACCTTC | CAISDLPTGHYGYTF
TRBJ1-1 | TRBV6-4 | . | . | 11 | TGTGCCAGCAGGGTCGACAGTGAAGCTTTCTTT | CASRVDSEAFF
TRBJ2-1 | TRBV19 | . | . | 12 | TGTGCCAGTAGGCAAACAGGGATTGAGCAGTTCTTC | CASRQTGIEQFF
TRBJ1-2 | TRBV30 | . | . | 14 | TGTGCCTGGAGTGTACCGGCGGCTTTTTATGGCTACACCTTC | CAWSVPAAFYGYTF
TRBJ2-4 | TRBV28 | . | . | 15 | TGTGCCAGCGGACTGTTGACCACCCACAAAAACATTCAGTACTTC | CASGLLTTHKNIQYF
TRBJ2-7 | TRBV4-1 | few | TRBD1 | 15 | TGCGCCAGCAGCCAACGGGACAGGGGTCCCTACGAGCAGTACTTC | CASSQRDRGPYEQYF
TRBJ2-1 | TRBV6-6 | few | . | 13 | TGTGCCAGCACGGTACAGGCTGGCGATGAGCAGTTCTTC | CASTVQAGDEQFF
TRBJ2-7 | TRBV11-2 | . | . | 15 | TGTGCCAGCAGCTTAAGAGCGGGTCAAGCCTACGAGCAGTACTTC | CASSLRAGQAYEQYF
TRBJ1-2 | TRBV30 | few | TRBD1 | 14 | TGTGCCTGGGGTGGACAGGCTTATAACTATGGCTACACCTTC | CAWGGQAYNYGYTF
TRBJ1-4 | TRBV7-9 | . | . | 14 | TGTGCCAGCAGCTTAGGGGGCTTGAAGGAAAAACTGTTTTTT | CASSLGGLKEKLFF
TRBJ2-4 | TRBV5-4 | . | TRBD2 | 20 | TGTGCCAGCAGCTTGCGTCGGTTCGCGGGAGGGCCGGGGCGGTCAGACATTCAGTACTTC | CASSLRRFAGGPGRSDIQYF
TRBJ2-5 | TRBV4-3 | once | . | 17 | TGCGCCAGCAGCCAAGATTGGCGGCAGGGTGGCCAAGAGACCCAGTACTTC | CASSQDWRQGGQETQYF
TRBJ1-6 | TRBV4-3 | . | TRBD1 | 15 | TGCGCCAGCAGCCGAACCGGGACAGATAATTCACCCCTCCACTTT | CASSRTGTDNSPLHF
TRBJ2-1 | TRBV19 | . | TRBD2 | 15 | TGTGCCAGTAGTATTGTAGCGGGAGGCAACAATGAGCAGTTCTTC | CASSIVAGGNNEQFF
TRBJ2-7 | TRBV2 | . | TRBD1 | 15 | TGTGCCAGCAGTCTCCCATCTAGGACAGGGTACGAGCAGTACTTC | CASSLPSRTGYEQYF
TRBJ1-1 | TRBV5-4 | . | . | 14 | TGTGCCAGCAGCTTTCCGGGGGGTTTGTCTGAAGCTTTCTTT | CASSFPGGLSEAFF
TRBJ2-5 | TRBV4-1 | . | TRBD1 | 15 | TGCGCCAGCAGCCAAGATTCTACCAGGGGGGAGACCCAGTACTTC | CASSQDSTRGETQYF
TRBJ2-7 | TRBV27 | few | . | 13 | TGTGCCAGCAGTTTACCAGGCTCCTACGAGCAGTACTTC | CASSLPGSYEQYF
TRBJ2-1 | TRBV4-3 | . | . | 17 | TGCGCCAGCAGCCAGGGGGGGAGCAGGGGGCGCGGAGATGAGCAGTTCTTC | CASSQGGSRGRGDEQFF
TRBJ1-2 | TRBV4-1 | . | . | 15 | TGCGCCAGCAGCCAAGAGAGAGGGTGGAGTAATGGCTACACCTTC | CASSQERGWSNGYTF